These 7 T cell receptor beta chains came from one sample sequenced in a study of blood T cell repertoires in COVID-19. The repertoire was sequenced with immunoSEQ multiplex PCR; TCRdb's copy has only in-frame clones and lacks some. In the table there are under 300,000 clones, 86% of which are singletons. The sample comprised PBMCs or T cells enriched from blood (not recorded which). These receptor sequences come from a woman between 40 and 50 years old with acute COVID-19.

The genes are TRBV2 and TRBJ1-1, with D perhaps matching TRBD1 (6 bases). CDR1 and CDR2 (germline): SNHLY, FYNNEI. V lost 5 bases to trimming and J lost 2 bases, with 12 bases between them. The CDR3 extends over 14 amino acids. The CDR3 region has the DNA TGTGCCAGCAGTTTGCAGGGGATCAACACTGAAGCTTTCTTT. Amino acids: CASSLQGINTEAFF.

The rearrangement links TRBV6-1 to TRBJ1-1, with D unclear. Germline CDR1 MNHNS, CDR2 SASEGT. The CDR3 length is 13 residues. Trimming removed 3 bases from V and 6 bases from J, with 11 bases in between. CDR3 protein: CASSERGSAEAFF. The CDR3 DNA is TGTGCCAGCAGTGAGCGTGGGAGCGCTGAAGCTTTCTTT.

In the case of this clone: This specimen includes other DNA sequences encoding the same CDR3. The rearrangement joins TRBV7-3 to TRBJ2-1, with 9 bases identical to TRBD2. CDR3 length equals 14 residues. Losses at the gene ends were 2 bases for V and 7 bases for J; bases not matched to a gene: 3. Germline-derived CDR1 and CDR2 are SGHTA and FQGTGA. The CDR3 spells CASSLAGGGNEQFF. Here the CDR3 DNA reads TGTGCCAGCAGCTTAGCGGGAGGGGGTAATGAGCAGTTCTTC.

The V call is TRBV28, the J call TRBJ2-1, with TRBD2 matching 7 bases. CDR3 length equals 14 residues. V lost 3 bases and J lost 6; bases outside the gene matches: 5. CDR1 is MDHEN and CDR2 is SYDVKM in the germline V gene. The CDR3, as DNA: TGTGCCAGCAGTTTTGGGCGGGAGCTCAATGAGCAGTTCTTC. Residues: CASSFGRELNEQFF. Variable domain in full (rest from reference TRBV28 and TRBJ2-1): DVKVTQSSRYLVKRTGEKVFLECVQDMDHENMFWYRQDPGLGLRLIYFSYDVKMKEKGDIPEGYSVSREKKERFSLILESASTNQTSMYLCASSFGRELNEQFFGPGTRLTVL.

The chain carries TRBV18 and TRBJ2-3; TRBD2 aligns across 11 bases. After removal of 4 bases from V and 0 bases from J, the junction contained 6 bases not matched to a gene. The length of the CDR3 is 17 residues. Germline CDR1 reads KGHSH; CDR2 reads LQKENI. CDR3 amino acids: CASSQSGTSGSTDTQYF. CDR3 DNA: TGTGCCAGCTCACAGTCCGGGACTAGCGGAAGCACAGATACGCAGTATTTT. The variable domain in full, with the rest retrieved from reference TRBV18 and TRBJ2-3, is NAGVMQNPRHLVRRRGQEARLRCSPMKGHSHVYWYRQLPEEGLKFMVYLQKENIIDESGMPKERFSAEFPKEGPSILRIQQVVRGDSAAYFCASSQSGTSGSTDTQYFGPGTRLTVL.

This sequence joins TRBV3-1 (or the pseudogene TRBV3-2) and TRBJ1-2; D call uncertain. Germline CDR1 is LGHDT and CDR2 is YNNKEL (reference sequence). CDR3 size: 18 residues. Deletions cut 4 bases from V and 2 bases from J, with 23 bases between. For the CDR3, the DNA is TGTGCCAGCAGCCCCGCCGCGGGGTTGGGCGTGGGGAACTATGGCTACACCTTC. Translated: CASSPAAGLGVGNYGYTF.

The chain employs TRBV20-1 and TRBJ1-1; maybe TRBD1 (6 bases). This CDR3 has 12 residues. Trimming pared 3 bases from V and 7 bases from J, leaving 12 bases between. Germline values: CDR1 DFQATT, CDR2 SNEGSKA (reference sequence). The CDR3 sequence: CSASFQGREAFF. The CDR3 DNA reads TGCAGTGCTAGTTTTCAGGGGCGTGAAGCTTTCTTT.